These 30 T cell receptor beta chains share one sample of origin, sequenced in a study of control samples from healthy donors and cancer patients. Method: immunoSEQ multiplex PCR; TCRdb's copy keeps in-frame clones and lacks some. The sample has about 76,000 clones, 89% seen once. The material sequenced was PBMCs. The source of these receptors is a woman aged 50 to 65 with colorectal cancer.

The chain links TRBV10-1 to TRBJ2-1; 10 positions agree with TRBD2. The CDR3 is made up of 14 amino acids. Germline assignment: CDR1 WNHNN and CDR2 SYGVQD (reference sequence). V lost 5 bases and J lost 9; bases outside the gene matches: 7. In DNA, the CDR3 is TGCGCCAGCAGTCCCAGCGGGGGGGCCGGTGAGCAGTTCTTC. Residues: CASSPSGGAGEQFF.

J is TRBJ1-6 and V is TRBV23-1; D may be TRBD1 (6 bases). TRBV23-1 is reported as an ORF; its role is uncertain. This CDR3 has 22 residues. Trimming pared 6 bases from V and 4 bases from J, leaving 34 bases between. In DNA, the CDR3 is TGCGCCAGCAGCCAGCTACCGCCGGAAAGAACAGGGAATAGTGCATATAATTCACCCCTCCACTTT. Encoded protein: CASSQLPPERTGNSAYNSPLHF.

The chain couples TRBV6-2 or TRBV6-3 to TRBJ2-5; 8 positions match TRBD1. Germline loops: CDR1 MNHEY, CDR2 SVGEGT. This CDR3 spans 18 amino acids. With V trimmed by 5 bases and J by 1 base, 15 bases remained unmatched. CDR3 region: CASSHPGQGWELQETQYF. In DNA form, the CDR3 reads TGTGCCAGCAGTCACCCAGGACAGGGCTGGGAGCTCCAAGAGACCCAGTACTTC.

The genes are TRBV15 and TRBJ1-5, with 10 bases fitting TRBD1. Trimming cost V 0 bases and J 4 bases; bases outside gene matches: 3. Germline V gene sequence: CDR1 LNHNV, CDR2 YYDKDF (reference sequence). The CDR3 loop spans 16 amino acids. CDR3: CATSRDWGQGNQPQHF. CDR3 coding DNA: TGTGCCACCAGCAGAGATTGGGGACAGGGGAATCAGCCCCAGCATTTT. The complete variable domain, with remaining parts taken from reference TRBV15 and TRBJ1-5, reads DAMVIQNPRYQVTQFGKPVTLSCSQTLNHNVMYWYQQKSSQAPKLLFHYYDKDFNNEADTPDNFQSRRPNTSFCFLDIRSPGLGDTAMYLCATSRDWGQGNQPQHFGDGTRLSIL.

V gene TRBV6-6 combines with J gene TRBJ1-1; no definite D call. The CDR3 sequence is 14 residues long. The germline V and J ends were trimmed by 2 bases and 2 bases, with 9 bases remaining between them. Germline V gene data show CDR1 as MNHNY and CDR2 as SVGAGI (reference sequence). CDR3 sequence (DNA): TGTGCCAGCAGTTACAAAGGTCTAAACACTGAAGCTTTCTTT. Translation: CASSYKGLNTEAFF.

The chain combines TRBV6-2 or TRBV6-3 with TRBJ1-5; D call uncertain. Per the germline V gene, CDR1 is MNHEY and CDR2 is SVGEGT. This CDR3 has 16 amino acids. V shed 2 bases and J shed 2 bases, with 13 bases lying between them. The DNA of the CDR3 is TGTGCCAGCAGTTACGTTCCGGGAGTGGGCAATCAGCCCCAGCATTTT. Amino acid sequence: CASSYVPGVGNQPQHF.

CDR3 amino acids: CASSGGDTPNGYTF. The CDR3 DNA follows: TGCGCCAGCAGCGGGGGGGACACACCGAATGGCTACACCTTC. The rearrangement uses TRBV5-1 and TRBJ1-2, with D perhaps TRBD1 (6 bases). The CDR3 contains 14 residues. CDR1 and CDR2 from the germline V gene are SGHRS and YFSETQ. Trimming removed 4 bases at V and 6 bases at J, with 16 bases between.

The rearrangement uses TRBV30 and TRBJ1-1, with unresolved D. Germline lookup yields CDR1 GTSNPN and CDR2 SVGIG (reference sequence). The CDR3 covers 13 residues. V lost 2 bases, J lost 4 bases, and 11 bases lay in between. CDR3 amino acids: CAWSSFRSTEAFF. The DNA of the CDR3 is TGTGCCTGGAGTTCCTTCCGCTCCACTGAAGCTTTCTTT.

The V call is TRBV10-3, the J call TRBJ1-4, with 8 bases lining up with TRBD1. Germline V gene sequence: CDR1 ENHRY, CDR2 SYGVKD. After removal of 2 bases from V and 1 base from J, the junction contained 0 bases not matched to a gene. The CDR3 has 15 residues. CDR3 nucleotide sequence: TGTGCCATCAGTGAGGACAGGGGAACTAATGAAAAACTGTTTTTT. Its translation: CAISEDRGTNEKLFF.

This clone was detected once. The chain combines TRBV6-5 with TRBJ2-5; a possible D gene is TRBD1 (6 bases). CDR1 is MNHEY, CDR2 SVGAGI, per germline. The CDR3 covers 12 residues. V lost 5 bases, J lost 3 bases, and 7 bases lay in between. The CDR3 DNA sequence: TGTGCCAGCAGTCCAGGGGAAGAGACCCAGTACTTC. As protein: CASSPGEETQYF.

This sequence joins TRBV19 and TRBJ1-1; D is undetermined. The V and J ends lost 3 bases and 1 base respectively, with 12 bases between them. From germline, CDR1 is LNHDA and CDR2 SQIVND (reference sequence). This CDR3 spans 15 amino acids. In nucleotides, the CDR3 is TGTGCCAGTAGTATGGGAAGAGCTCCGAACACTGAAGCTTTCTTT. Translated: CASSMGRAPNTEAFF.

The rearrangement joins TRBV9 to TRBJ1-2, with a weak D call TRBD1 (5 bases). Germline CDR1 SGDLS, CDR2 YYNGEE. V was clipped by 3 bases and J by 11 bases, with 20 bases between them. The CDR3 extends over 14 amino acids. The CDR3 DNA reads TGTGCCAGCAGCGCTAGGGGACCGAACGGGCGGTACACCTTC. The encoded protein is CASSARGPNGRYTF.

The chain carries TRBV2 and TRBJ1-2, with 9 bases aligning to TRBD1. V was clipped by 10 bases and J by 4 bases; unmatched bases: 7. CDR3 length: 13 amino acids. Germline CDR1 reads SNHLY; CDR2 reads FYNNEI. CDR3 region: CAKRTGAGYGYTF. The CDR3 DNA sequence: TGTGCCAAACGGACAGGGGCGGGCTATGGCTACACCTTC. The complete variable domain, with remaining parts taken from reference TRBV2 and TRBJ1-2, reads EPEVTQTPSHQVTQMGQEVILRCVPISNHLYFYWYRQILGQKVEFLVSFYNNEISEKSEIFDDQFSVERPDGSNFTLKIRSTKLEDSAMYFCAKRTGAGYGYTFGSGTRLTVV.

The V gene is TRBV24-1, the J gene TRBJ2-5, with TRBD1 matching 9 bases. CDR1 is KGHDR and CDR2 is SFDVKD in the germline V gene. V lost 5 bases and J lost 5; bases outside the gene matches: 8. The CDR3 totals 15 residues. CDR3 sequence: CATSVVGQGKETQYF. Written as DNA, the CDR3 is TGTGCCACCAGTGTCGTGGGACAGGGAAAGGAGACCCAGTACTTC.

V gene TRBV7-7 combines with J gene TRBJ1-2; unclear D gene. This CDR3 region has 16 residues. CDR1 is SSHAT, CDR2 FNYEAQ, per germline (reference sequence). The V end was cut by 1 base, the J end by 0 bases, with 12 bases between. CDR3 amino acids: CASSLVGGDTNYGYTF. The CDR3 DNA reads as TGTGCCAGCAGCTTAGTCGGCGGAGATACTAACTATGGCTACACCTTC.

The V gene is TRBV4-1, the J gene TRBJ1-5; D not resolved. Germline V CDR1 and CDR2: MGHRA, YSYEKL. The CDR3 is 15 residues long. V gave up 0 bases and J gave up 7 bases, with 13 bases separating them. CDR3 in amino acids: CASSQDRGIGQPQHF. The CDR3 coding sequence is TGCGCCAGCAGCCAAGATCGAGGGATTGGGCAGCCCCAGCATTTT.

This chain links TRBV12-3 or TRBV12-4 with TRBJ1-2, with D unresolved. This CDR3 contains 13 residues. Trimming took off 5 bases at V and 4 bases at J, with 11 bases between the two ends. CDR3 loop: CASSPASGYGYTF. CDR3 nucleotides: TGTGCCAGCAGTCCGGCGTCTGGCTATGGCTACACCTTC.

The chain employs TRBV2 and TRBJ1-1, with 10 bases that match TRBD1. The germline gives CDR1 SNHLY, CDR2 FYNNEI. This CDR3 is 15 amino acids long. The J segment lost 3 bases and the V segment lost 6 bases, leaving 7 bases of the junction unmatched. The DNA of the CDR3 is TGTGCCAGCAGAGCCGGGACAGGGGTGTACACTGAAGCTTTCTTT. Its protein is CASRAGTGVYTEAFF. Full variable domain (outside the CDR3, taken from reference TRBV2 and TRBJ1-1): EPEVTQTPSHQVTQMGQEVILRCVPISNHLYFYWYRQILGQKVEFLVSFYNNEISEKSEIFDDQFSVERPDGSNFTLKIRSTKLEDSAMYFCASRAGTGVYTEAFFGQGTRLTVV.

V and J are TRBV30 and TRBJ2-5; the D gene could be TRBD1 or TRBD2 (6 bases each). The CDR3 runs to 14 residues. V was cut by 2 bases and J by 4 bases, with 14 bases left in between. CDR1 is GTSNPN and CDR2 is SVGIG in the germline V gene (reference sequence). The CDR3 protein is CAWSPSWGAETQYF. CDR3 DNA: TGTGCCTGGAGTCCCTCCTGGGGGGCAGAGACCCAGTACTTC.

The V and J genes are TRBV7-2 and TRBJ1-4; 8 bases line up with TRBD1. CDR1 and CDR2 (germline): SGHTA, FQGNSA. V lost 4 bases and J lost 8; bases outside the gene matches: 6. The CDR3 runs 14 residues. The CDR3 bases are TGTGCCAGCAGCTACCAGGGGGCGGAAGAAAAACTGTTTTTT. Amino acids: CASSYQGAEEKLFF.

The rearrangement uses TRBV28 and TRBJ2-7; either TRBD1 or TRBD2 may supply D (6 bases each). Germline values: CDR1 MDHEN, CDR2 SYDVKM. The CDR3 totals 15 residues. The V end lost 3 bases, the J end lost 4 bases, and 16 bases lay between the germline ends. Here the CDR3 reads CASSFRGAGVYEQYV. CDR3 coding DNA: TGTGCCAGCAGTTTTAGGGGGGCAGGCGTTTACGAGCAGTACGTC.

The chain is built from TRBV7-2 and TRBJ1-2; 7 bases match TRBD1. Germline-derived CDR1 and CDR2 are SGHTA and FQGNSA. V trimming: 2 bases; J trimming: 8 bases; junction bases outside the gene matches: 5. The CDR3 length is 13 residues. CDR3 nucleotides: TGTGCCAGCAGCTTACAAAGGGGGCACGGCTACACCTTC. This codes for CASSLQRGHGYTF.

The CDR3 coding sequence is TGTGCCAGCAGTCTCGCCCCCGGGGCGCGGGGGTACTATGATACGCAGTATTTT. Residues: CASSLAPGARGYYDTQYF. The chain carries TRBV6-2 or TRBV6-3 and TRBJ2-3, with 7 bases identical to TRBD2. Trimming at V came to 5 bases and at J to 6 bases, leaving 20 bases not matched to a gene. The CDR3 sequence is 18 residues long. CDR1 and CDR2 (germline): MNHEY, SVGEGT.

The chain carries TRBV19 and TRBJ2-1, with D possibly being TRBD1 (5 bases). Germline CDR1 and CDR2: LNHDA and SQIVND (reference sequence). The germline V and J ends were trimmed by 3 bases and 0 bases, with 9 bases remaining between them. There are 15 residues in the CDR3. The CDR3 DNA reads as TGTGCCAGTAGTATTTGGCAGGGCTCCTACAATGAGCAGTTCTTC. Protein product: CASSIWQGSYNEQFF. The whole variable domain, remainder taken from reference TRBV19 and TRBJ2-1, is DGGITQSPKYLFRKEGQNVTLSCEQNLNHDAMYWYRQDPGQGLRLIYYSQIVNDFQKGDIAEGYSVSREKKESFPLTVTSAQKNPTAFYLCASSIWQGSYNEQFFGPGTRLTVL.

The rearrangement links TRBV11-3 to TRBJ2-2; D gene ambiguous. In germline, CDR1 is SGHNT, CDR2 YENEEA. This CDR3 comprises 15 residues. Trimming pared 1 base from V and 6 bases from J, leaving 12 bases between. The CDR3 spells CASSLGGRAAGELFF. In DNA, the CDR3 is TGTGCCAGCAGCTTAGGGGGAAGGGCGGCCGGGGAGCTGTTTTTT.

The chain joins TRBV3-1 (or the pseudogene TRBV3-2) to TRBJ1-2; D call uncertain. The CDR3 has 15 amino acids. The V end lost 0 bases, the J end lost 5 bases, and 13 bases lay between the germline ends. Looked up from germline, CDR1 is LGHDT and CDR2 is YNNKEL (reference sequence). In nucleotides, the CDR3 is TGTGCCAGCAGCCAAGATGAGGTAGGGTATTATGGCTACACCTTC. Protein sequence: CASSQDEVGYYGYTF.

This chain connects TRBV3-1 (or the pseudogene TRBV3-2) to TRBJ2-1, with 11 bases that match TRBD2. Germline CDR1 is LGHDT and CDR2 is YNNKEL (reference sequence). V trimming: 4 bases; J trimming: 2 bases; junction bases outside the gene matches: 4. There are 16 residues in the CDR3. The CDR3 spells CASSLSLAGAYNEQFF. The CDR3 DNA reads TGTGCCAGCAGCCTTTCACTAGCGGGAGCCTACAATGAGCAGTTCTTC.

This clone is a singleton in its sample. V and J are TRBV28 and TRBJ1-5; 8 bases fit TRBD1. The germline V gene encodes CDR1 MDHEN and CDR2 SYDVKM. The CDR3 loop spans 14 amino acids. The CDR3 loop is CATAGQVSNQPQHF. CDR3 sequence (DNA): TGTGCAACGGCGGGACAGGTTAGCAATCAGCCCCAGCATTTT.

The chain joins TRBV6-2 or TRBV6-3 to TRBJ2-7, with 9 nucleotides matching TRBD1. The CDR3 length is 15 residues. Germline values: CDR1 MNHEY, CDR2 SVGEGT. Losses at the gene ends were 5 bases for V and 5 bases for J; bases not matched to a gene: 10. The CDR3 bases are TGTGCCAGCAGTGACCCGGGACAGGGTTATAACGAGCAGTACGTC. Its translation: CASSDPGQGYNEQYV.

The chain recombines TRBV10-2 with TRBJ2-5; 10 nucleotides match TRBD1. Per germline, CDR1 WSHSY and CDR2 SAAADI. The CDR3 is made up of 15 amino acids. V trimming: 2 bases; J trimming: 2 bases; junction bases outside the gene matches: 2. CDR3 protein: CASSEADRGQETQYF. DNA of the CDR3: TGCGCCAGCAGTGAGGCGGACAGGGGGCAAGAGACCCAGTACTTC.